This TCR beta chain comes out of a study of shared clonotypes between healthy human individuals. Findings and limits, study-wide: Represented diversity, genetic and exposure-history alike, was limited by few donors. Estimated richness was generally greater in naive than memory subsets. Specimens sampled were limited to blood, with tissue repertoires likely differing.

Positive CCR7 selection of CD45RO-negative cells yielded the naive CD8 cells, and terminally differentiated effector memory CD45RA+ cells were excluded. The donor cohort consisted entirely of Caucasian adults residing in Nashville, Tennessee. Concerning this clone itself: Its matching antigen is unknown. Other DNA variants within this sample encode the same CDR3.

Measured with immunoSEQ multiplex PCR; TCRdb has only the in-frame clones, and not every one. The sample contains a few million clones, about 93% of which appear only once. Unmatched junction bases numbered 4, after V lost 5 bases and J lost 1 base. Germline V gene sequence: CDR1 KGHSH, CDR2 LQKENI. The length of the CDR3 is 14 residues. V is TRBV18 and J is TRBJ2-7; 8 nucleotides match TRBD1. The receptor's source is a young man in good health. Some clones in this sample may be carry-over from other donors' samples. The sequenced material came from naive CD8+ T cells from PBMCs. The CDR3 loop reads CASSTDRASYEQYF. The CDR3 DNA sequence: TGTGCCAGCTCAACGGACAGGGCGTCCTACGAGCAGTACTTC. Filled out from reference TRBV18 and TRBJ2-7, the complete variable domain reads NAGVMQNPRHLVRRRGQEARLRCSPMKGHSHVYWYRQLPEEGLKFMVYLQKENIIDESGMPKERFSAEFPKEGPSILRIQQVVRGDSAAYFCASSTDRASYEQYFGPGTRLTVT.